Sequencing of this T cell receptor beta chain was carried out in a study of T cell responses to AZD1222 COVID-19 vaccine. Overall study findings and caveats: Clonal diversity was possibly underestimated, and white British individuals and females predominated among donors.

Repertoires were generated with immunoSEQ multiplex PCR, while TCRdb's copy carries only in-frame clones and drops some. In the table there are about 150,000 clones, about nine tenths of which are singletons. From germline, CDR1 is MNHEY and CDR2 SMNVEV (reference sequence). The CDR3 is 14 amino acids. The V and J ends lost 5 bases and 8 bases respectively, with 16 bases between them. Regarding this clone: The target antigen is unknown.

The material sequenced was peripheral blood, taken on day 0 of AZD1222 vaccination. This receptor was obtained from an adult in good health. The chain couples TRBV27 to TRBJ2-1; possible D gene TRBD2, 7 bases. Here the CDR3 reads CASSVGGGADEQFF. The DNA for the CDR3 is TGTGCCAGCAGTGTAGGAGGGGGGGCCGATGAGCAGTTCTTC.